The 19 T cell receptor beta chains given below trace back to one sample, sequenced in a study of blood T cells in healthy people across ages. Primers used in a second PCR of roughly 6 to 11 cycles were a sample-barcoded 5' primer and a J-beta primer mix. TCRdb itself ran the 5' RACE reads through MiXCR, one entry per CDR3 protein. The sample contains roughly 1,500,000 distinct CDR3 sequences, approximately 42% of which appear only once. The sequencing sample was made of blood. The receptors here all came from a woman in her late teens or twenties in good health.

This clonotype was counted at least ten times. This chain uses TRBV12-3 or TRBV12-4 with TRBJ1-2; D is unresolved. Trimming removed 3 bases from V and 4 bases from J, with 6 bases in between. The length of the CDR3 is 12 residues. CDR3 sequence: CASSFSPYGYTF. Written as DNA, the CDR3 is TGTGCCAGCAGTTTCAGTCCCTATGGCTACACCTTC.

This clonotype has a handful of counts. J is TRBJ2-1 and V is TRBV20-1, with D possibly being TRBD2 (5 bases). The V and J ends lost 0 bases and 0 bases respectively, with 15 bases between them. This CDR3 spans 17 amino acids. CDR1 is DFQATT and CDR2 is SNEGSKA in the germline V gene (reference sequence). CDR3 bases: TGCAGTGCTAGAGATTCGCGGGTGCAGAGCTCCTACAATGAGCAGTTCTTC. It codes for CSARDSRVQSSYNEQFF.

The J gene is TRBJ2-7, the V gene TRBV4-2; 11 bases match TRBD2. Germline trimming cut 3 bases from V and 2 bases from J; bases unmatched to any gene: 9. There are 17 residues in the CDR3. Germline CDR1 and CDR2: LGHNA and YNFKEQ. The CDR3 is CASSQAGTSGTAYEQYF. The CDR3 DNA reads TGTGCCAGCAGCCAGGCCGGGACTAGCGGTACCGCCTACGAGCAGTACTTC.

The rearrangement uses TRBV6-5 and TRBJ2-7, with TRBD1 matching over 11 bases. The better agreement between TRBJ2-4 and the DNA end casts doubt on the J call. Germline CDR1 is MNHEY and CDR2 is SVGAGI. CDR3 length: 15 amino acids. The CDR3 DNA reads TGTGCCAGCAGTTACACGGACAGGGGGCAAAACATTCAGTACTTC. It encodes CASSYTDRGQNIQYF.

This rearrangement joins TRBV4-1 to TRBJ2-5; 10 bases match TRBD1. With V trimmed by 2 bases and J by 5 bases, 2 bases remained unmatched. The CDR3 loop spans 14 amino acids. Germline V CDR1 and CDR2: MGHRA, YSYEKL. The DNA for the CDR3 is TGCGCCAGCAGCCAAAGACAGGGGGCCGAGACCCAGTACTTC. Translation gives CASSQRQGAETQYF.

The rearrangement joins TRBV29-1 to TRBJ2-7, with 10 bases lining up with TRBD1. Germline values: CDR1 SQVTM, CDR2 ANQGSEA. V gave up 6 bases and J gave up 6 bases; unmatched junction bases: 11. The CDR3 length is 14 residues. The CDR3 spells CSVSTGTGASEQYF. CDR3 DNA: TGCAGCGTCAGTACCGGGACAGGGGCTTCCGAGCAGTACTTC.

This clonotype was picked up many times. This chain links TRBV12-3 or TRBV12-4 with TRBJ2-5; D call uncertain. This CDR3 spans 14 amino acids. Trimming cost V 6 bases and J 5 bases, with 16 bases left between them. In DNA form, the CDR3 reads TGTGCCAGCAGCTTAACAAGTGGTGGGGAGACCCAGTACTTC. Protein: CASSLTSGGETQYF.

DNA for the CDR3: TGCAGTGCTACCGATGACAAGGGTGCCGAGCAGTACTTC. It yields the protein CSATDDKGAEQYF. V and J are TRBV20-1 and TRBJ2-7; no clear D gene. Germline V gives CDR1 DFQATT, CDR2 SNEGSKA (reference sequence). Trimming removed 4 bases from V and 6 bases from J, with 16 bases in between. The CDR3 loop spans 13 amino acids.

The rearrangement joins TRBV5-1 to TRBJ2-7, with a possible D match to TRBD1 (6 bases). Deletions cut 0 bases from V and 3 bases from J, with 19 bases between. The CDR3 is 17 residues long. CDR1 is SGHRS, CDR2 YFSETQ, per germline. The CDR3 is CASSLGSRWRTDYEQYF. Here the CDR3 DNA reads TGCGCCAGCAGCTTGGGATCCCGTTGGAGGACAGACTACGAGCAGTACTTC.

The chain links TRBV25-1 to TRBJ1-2; maybe TRBD1 (5 bases). The germline V gene encodes CDR1 MGHDK and CDR2 SYGVNS. This CDR3 has 12 amino acids. V was pared by 6 bases and J by 5 bases, with 10 bases between. CDR3 loop: CASRGVGYGYTF. CDR3 nucleotides: TGTGCCAGCAGGGGGGTAGGGTATGGCTACACCTTC.

The J gene is TRBJ1-6, the V gene TRBV20-1; TRBD1 is a possible D gene (5 bases). Germline loops: CDR1 DFQATT, CDR2 SNEGSKA (reference sequence). This CDR3 has 13 residues. Trimming took 3 bases from V and 8 from J, leaving 11 bases between them. CDR3 residues: CSARTVSYSPLHF. The CDR3 DNA reads as TGCAGTGCTAGGACAGTGTCGTATTCACCCCTCCACTTT.

This clonotype was found a few times. The chain has TRBV29-1 and TRBJ2-5; maybe TRBD1 (5 bases). Trimming pared 6 bases from V and 3 bases from J, leaving 17 bases between. CDR1 is SQVTM, CDR2 ANQGSEA, per germline. The CDR3 is 14 amino acids. CDR3 sequence: CSVLKGSGEETQYF. In DNA, the CDR3 is TGCAGCGTCTTGAAGGGGTCAGGCGAAGAGACCCAGTACTTC.

This clonotype was observed at least ten times. The junction and the germline gene differ at one end; a read error may be behind it. The chain combines TRBV5-1 with TRBJ2-1; 10 nucleotides align to TRBD1. CDR1 and CDR2 (germline): SGHRS, YFSETQ. The CDR3 length is 15 residues. CDR3 bases: TGTGCCAGCAGCCTGACAGGGGGCGCCTACAATGAGCAGTTCTTC. It yields the protein CASSLTGGAYNEQFF.

The J gene is TRBJ2-3, the V gene TRBV4-2, with D hard to call. This CDR3 region has 16 residues. CDR1 is LGHNA, CDR2 YNFKEQ, per germline. V gave up 0 bases and J gave up 2 bases, with 12 bases separating them. The CDR3 DNA reads as TGTGCCAGCAGCCAAGAAGGTCTAGTCTTCACAGATACGCAGTATTTT. It specifies CASSQEGLVFTDTQYF.

The chain employs TRBV13 and TRBJ2-2, with D hard to call. Germline lookup yields CDR1 PRHDT and CDR2 FYEKMQ (reference sequence). Trimming removed 0 bases at V and 10 bases at J, with 9 bases between. The CDR3 is 13 residues long. The CDR3 loop is CASSLGTAAELFF. Here the CDR3 DNA reads TGTGCCAGCAGCTTAGGTACGGCCGCGGAGCTGTTTTTT.

This clonotype was observed at least ten times. CDR3: CSVEGVGEKLFF. The CDR3 DNA sequence: TGCAGCGTTGAAGGAGTGGGGGAAAAACTGTTTTTT. The chain recombines TRBV29-1 with TRBJ1-4; no reliable D call. The germline V gene has CDR1 SQVTM and CDR2 ANQGSEA. This CDR3 comprises 12 residues. V was clipped by 1 base and J by 8 bases, with 8 bases between them.

Remarks on this clonotype: Sequence at one end of the junction differs from germline and may be a read error. V is TRBV25-1 and J is TRBJ2-1; 10 nucleotides agree with TRBD2. The CDR3 consists of 18 residues. Germline V CDR1 and CDR2: MGHDK, SYGVNS. CDR3 in amino acids: CVSSQSVGQREGLDEQFF. CDR3 DNA sequence: TGTGTCAGCAGTCAATCCGTAGGCCAGCGGGAGGGCCTGGATGAGCAGTTCTTC.

The CDR3 spells CSAPIASGATYNEQFF. In nucleotides, the CDR3 is TGCAGTGCCCCTATTGCTAGCGGGGCTACCTACAATGAGCAGTTCTTC. This chain links TRBV20-1 with TRBJ2-1; TRBD2 matches at 9 bases. Germline V gives CDR1 DFQATT, CDR2 SNEGSKA (reference sequence). The CDR3 totals 16 residues. Losses at the gene ends were 6 bases for V and 2 bases for J; bases not matched to a gene: 11.

This clonotype was observed at least ten times. The chain carries TRBV10-3 and TRBJ1-2; 10 nucleotides match TRBD1. CDR3 size: 15 residues. Germline lookup yields CDR1 ENHRY and CDR2 SYGVKD. V shed 6 bases, J shed 8 bases, and the junction held 12 bases outside the gene matches. The CDR3 region has the DNA TGTGCCATCAGCCTTACACCCGGGACAGGGGACGGCTACACCTTC. Amino acid sequence: CAISLTPGTGDGYTF.